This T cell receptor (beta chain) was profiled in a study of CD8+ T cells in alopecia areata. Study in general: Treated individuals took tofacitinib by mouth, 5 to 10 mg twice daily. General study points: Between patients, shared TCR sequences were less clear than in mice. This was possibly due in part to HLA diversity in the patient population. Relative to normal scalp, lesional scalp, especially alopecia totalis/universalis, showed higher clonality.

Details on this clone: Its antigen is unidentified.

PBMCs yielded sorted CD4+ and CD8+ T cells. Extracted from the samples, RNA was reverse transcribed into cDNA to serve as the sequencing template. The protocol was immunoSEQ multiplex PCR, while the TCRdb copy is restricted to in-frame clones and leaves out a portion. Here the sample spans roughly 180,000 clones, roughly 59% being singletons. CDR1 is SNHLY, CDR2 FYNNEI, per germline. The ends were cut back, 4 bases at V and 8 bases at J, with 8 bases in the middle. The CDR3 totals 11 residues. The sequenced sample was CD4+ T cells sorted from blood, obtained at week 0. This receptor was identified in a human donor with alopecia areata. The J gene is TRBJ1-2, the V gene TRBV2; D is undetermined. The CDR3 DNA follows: TGTGCCAGCAGTGTCGAGGAAGGCTACACCTTC. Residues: CASSVEEGYTF.